This T cell receptor (beta chain) was captured by sequencing in a study of PD-1 blockade in classical Hodgkin lymphoma. Study observations and caveats: As was reported, newly diagnosed patients showed lower baseline TCR diversity than healthy donors did. Individuals initiating nivolumab under 1 year after ASCT were excluded. Before treatment, complete responders showed about the same diversity as newly diagnosed patients. CD4+ but not CD8+ TCR diversity rose significantly by C4D1.

Trimming removed 5 bases from V and 3 bases from J; junction bases left unmatched: 2. Germline lookup yields CDR1 MRHNA and CDR2 SNTAGT. The CDR3 consists of 14 residues. With no exception, relapse followed autologous stem cell transplantation in all patients, and brentuximab vedotin exposure varied. A note on this clone: Its matching antigen is unknown.

The table came from immunoSEQ multiplex PCR; TCRdb's copy has only in-frame clones and leaves some out. Here the sample spans 46,000 or so clones, roughly 90% being singletons. The TCR comes from a human donor with classical Hodgkin lymphoma. The rearrangement uses TRBV6-4 and TRBJ2-3, with 10 positions matching TRBD2. Here the sequenced sample was peripheral blood mononuclear cells (PBMCs), taken at baseline. The CDR3 bases are TGTGCCAGCAGTAGCGGGGGGGCGACAGATACGCAGTATTTT. This sequence encodes CASSSGGATDTQYF.